One sample yielded the 11 T cell receptor beta chains listed below, sequenced in a study of cytomegalovirus exposure and HLA in healthy donors. Primers: 60 Vbeta forward and 13 Jbeta reverse. Profiled with immunoSEQ multiplex PCR; TCRdb holds only in-frame clones, not every one. This table has some 94,000 clones, roughly 63% appearing once. Sequenced input: PBMCs. All receptors come from a man aged 45-65 years in good health and CMV-seronegative.

The genes are TRBV7-8 and TRBJ1-5; 10 nucleotides match TRBD1. This CDR3 has 15 amino acids. CDR1 SGHVS and CDR2 FQNEAQ come from the germline V gene. With 0 bases clipped from V and 9 bases from J, the junction kept 5 bases outside the gene matches. The CDR3 here is CASSLAGTGAVPQHF. The CDR3 nucleotides read TGTGCCAGCAGCTTAGCCGGGACAGGGGCGGTGCCCCAGCATTTT.

This clone has just a few counts. The rearrangement uses TRBV28 and TRBJ1-5; D gene uncertain. CDR1 and CDR2 (germline): MDHEN, SYDVKM. This CDR3 is 17 amino acids long. The V end lost 4 bases, the J end lost 0 bases, and 16 bases lay between the germline ends. CDR3 sequence reads: CASSSPVRRPSNQPQHF. CDR3 nucleotide sequence: TGTGCCAGCAGTTCCCCGGTCCGCAGGCCTAGCAATCAGCCCCAGCATTTT.

This chain joins TRBV18 and TRBJ2-7, with D perhaps matching TRBD2 (7 bases). Germline CDR1 KGHSH, CDR2 LQKENI. The length of the CDR3 is 14 residues. V lost 1 base to trimming and J lost 2 bases, with 9 bases between them. The CDR3 here is CASSPLGGAYEQYF. In nucleotides, the CDR3 is TGTGCCAGCTCACCACTAGGGGGGGCCTACGAGCAGTACTTC.

The V call is TRBV28, the J call TRBJ1-6; 8 bases map to TRBD1. J was trimmed by 1 base and V by 5 bases; bases with no gene match: 4. This CDR3 is built from 16 residues. The V gene's germline CDR1 is MDHEN and CDR2 SYDVKM. DNA of the CDR3: TGTGCCAGCAGTACGACAGGGGATTCCTATAATTCACCCCTCCACTTT. It specifies CASSTTGDSYNSPLHF.

The chain joins TRBV19 to TRBJ1-5; TRBD1 might be the D (5 bases). The CDR3 sequence is 14 residues long. Trimming pared 4 bases from V and 5 bases from J, leaving 12 bases between. Germline loops: CDR1 LNHDA, CDR2 SQIVND (reference sequence). The CDR3 protein is CASSNIREYQPQHF. The CDR3 DNA reads TGTGCCAGTAGTAATATCAGGGAATATCAGCCCCAGCATTTT. Together with reference TRBV19 and TRBJ1-5, the CDR3 gives the full variable domain: DGGITQSPKYLFRKEGQNVTLSCEQNLNHDAMYWYRQDPGQGLRLIYYSQIVNDFQKGDIAEGYSVSREKKESFPLTVTSAQKNPTAFYLCASSNIREYQPQHFGDGTRLSIL.

The rearrangement links TRBV7-8 to TRBJ1-1; D not resolved. This CDR3 region has 15 residues. Germline CDR1 and CDR2: SGHVS and FQNEAQ. Trimming removed 5 bases from V and 4 bases from J, with 17 bases in between. The CDR3 region has the DNA TGTGCCAGCAGCCTTACCGACGGGAGGTCCACTGAAGCTTTCTTT. Its protein is CASSLTDGRSTEAFF.

This chain uses TRBV20-1 with TRBJ1-1, with D hard to call. This CDR3 contains 11 residues. Between the trimmed V and J ends, which lost 3 bases and 3 bases, there was a span of 5 bases. Germline V gives CDR1 DFQATT, CDR2 SNEGSKA (reference sequence). Written as DNA, the CDR3 is TGCAGTGCTAGCCGTCACACTGAAGCTTTCTTT. Translating gives CSASRHTEAFF.

The V and J genes are TRBV6-7 and TRBJ2-5, with D possibly TRBD1 on 9 matching bases. TRBV6-7 is an ORF for which the function is uncertain. The germline V and J ends were trimmed by 11 bases and 2 bases, with 21 bases remaining between them. The CDR3 totals 15 residues. The CDR3 DNA is TGTGCCCACAGGGGGCGTAGCGGGAATCAAGAGACCCAGTACTTC. Encoded protein: CAHRGRSGNQETQYF.

This clone was observed once. The V gene is TRBV14, the J gene TRBJ2-5; D might be TRBD1 (5 bases). This CDR3 contains 13 residues. Trimming removed 3 bases at V and 2 bases at J, with 7 bases between. In germline, CDR1 is SGHDN, CDR2 FVKESK. The CDR3: CASSQGPQETQYF. The CDR3 DNA reads as TGTGCCAGCAGCCAGGGGCCTCAAGAGACCCAGTACTTC.

The rearrangement uses TRBV19 and TRBJ1-5; D may be TRBD1 (6 bases). Germline V CDR1 and CDR2: LNHDA, SQIVND (reference sequence). V was shortened by 4 bases and J by 1 base, with 11 bases between the two germline ends. The length of the CDR3 is 15 residues. CDR3 sequence reads: CASSTRGSSNQPQHF. The DNA of the CDR3 is TGTGCCAGTAGTACAAGGGGGAGCAGCAATCAGCCCCAGCATTTT.

This CDR3 reads CASSPPRQGARETQYF. CDR3 nucleotide sequence: TGTGCCAGCAGCCCTCCCAGACAGGGGGCTCGGGAGACCCAGTACTTC. This chain uses TRBV11-2 with TRBJ2-5; the match to TRBD1 covers 10 bases. In germline, CDR1 is SGHAT, CDR2 FQNNGV. The V gene end was trimmed by 5 bases and the J gene end by 5 bases; junction bases not matched to a gene: 11. CDR3 length equals 16 residues.